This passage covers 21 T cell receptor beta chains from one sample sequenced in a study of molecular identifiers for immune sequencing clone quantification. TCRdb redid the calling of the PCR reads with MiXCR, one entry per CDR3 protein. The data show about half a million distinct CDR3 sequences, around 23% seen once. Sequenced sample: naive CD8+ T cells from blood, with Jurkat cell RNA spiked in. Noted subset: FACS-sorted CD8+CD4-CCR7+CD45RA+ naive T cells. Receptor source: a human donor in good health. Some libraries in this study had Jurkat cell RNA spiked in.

The CDR3 spells CASGDSLNQPQHF. The CDR3 DNA follows: TGTGCCAGCGGAGACAGCCTCAATCAGCCCCAGCATTTT. The rearrangement joins TRBV7-9 to TRBJ1-5, with a weak D call TRBD1 (5 bases). Looked up from germline, CDR1 is SEHNR and CDR2 is FQNEAQ (reference sequence). This CDR3 spans 13 amino acids. Deletions cut 8 bases from V and 3 bases from J, with 11 bases between.

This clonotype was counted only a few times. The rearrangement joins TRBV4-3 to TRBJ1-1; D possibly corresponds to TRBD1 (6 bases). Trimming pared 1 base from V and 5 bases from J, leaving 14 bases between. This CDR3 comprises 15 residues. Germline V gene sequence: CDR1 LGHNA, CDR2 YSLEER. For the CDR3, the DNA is TGCGCCAGCAGCCAAGGTAGGGACATGGTAACTGAAGCTTTCTTT. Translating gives CASSQGRDMVTEAFF.

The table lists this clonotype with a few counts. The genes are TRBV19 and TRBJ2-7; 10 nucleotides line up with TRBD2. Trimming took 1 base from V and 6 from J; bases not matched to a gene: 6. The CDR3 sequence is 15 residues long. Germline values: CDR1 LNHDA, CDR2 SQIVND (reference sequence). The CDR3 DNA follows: TGTGCCAGTAGTATAGCTCGGACTAGCGGCTCCGAGCAGTACTTC. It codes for CASSIARTSGSEQYF.

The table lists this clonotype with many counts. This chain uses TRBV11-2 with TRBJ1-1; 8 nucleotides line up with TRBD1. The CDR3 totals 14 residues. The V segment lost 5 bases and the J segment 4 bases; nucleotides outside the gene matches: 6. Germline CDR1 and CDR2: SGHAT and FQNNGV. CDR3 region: CASSTWTGPTEAFF. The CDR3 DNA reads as TGTGCCAGCAGCACCTGGACAGGGCCCACTGAAGCTTTCTTT.

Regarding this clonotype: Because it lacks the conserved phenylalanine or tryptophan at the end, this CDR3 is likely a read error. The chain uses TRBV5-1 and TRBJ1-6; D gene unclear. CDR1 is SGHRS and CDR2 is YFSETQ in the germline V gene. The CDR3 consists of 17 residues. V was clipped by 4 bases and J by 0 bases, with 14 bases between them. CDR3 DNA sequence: TGCGCCAGCAGCCTTAGGACCGTCAGCTCCTATAATTCACCCCTCCACTAT. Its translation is CASSLRTVSSYNSPLHY.

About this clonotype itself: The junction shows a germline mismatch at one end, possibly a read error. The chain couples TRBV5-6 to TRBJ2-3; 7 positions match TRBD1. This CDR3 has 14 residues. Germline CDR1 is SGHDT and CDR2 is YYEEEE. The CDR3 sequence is CASSLRGLTDMQYF. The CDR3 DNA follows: TGTGCCAGCAGCTTGAGGGGGCTGACAGATATGCAGTATTTT.

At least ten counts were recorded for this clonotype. CDR3 DNA: TGTGCCAGCAGTATCCACGGACAGGGTATTACAGATACGCAGTATTTT. The encoded protein is CASSIHGQGITDTQYF. The chain carries TRBV6-5 and TRBJ2-3; 8 bases are a match to TRBD1. Germline V lookup: CDR1 MNHEY, CDR2 SVGAGI. V dropped 5 bases and J dropped 3; count of bases not matched to a gene: 10. The CDR3 loop spans 16 amino acids.

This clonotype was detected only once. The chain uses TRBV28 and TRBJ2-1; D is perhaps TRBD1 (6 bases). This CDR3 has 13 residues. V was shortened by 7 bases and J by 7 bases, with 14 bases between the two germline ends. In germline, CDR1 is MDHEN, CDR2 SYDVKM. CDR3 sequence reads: CASNEGVWNEQFF. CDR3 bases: TGTGCCAGCAATGAGGGGGTGTGGAATGAGCAGTTCTTC.

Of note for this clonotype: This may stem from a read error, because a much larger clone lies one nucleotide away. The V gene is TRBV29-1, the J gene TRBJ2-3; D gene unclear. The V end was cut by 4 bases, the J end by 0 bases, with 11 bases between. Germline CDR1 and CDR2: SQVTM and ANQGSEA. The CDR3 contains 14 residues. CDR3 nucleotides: TGCAGCGTTGGCCGGGTCGTCAGCACAGATACGCAGTATTTT. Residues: CSVGRVVSTDTQYF.

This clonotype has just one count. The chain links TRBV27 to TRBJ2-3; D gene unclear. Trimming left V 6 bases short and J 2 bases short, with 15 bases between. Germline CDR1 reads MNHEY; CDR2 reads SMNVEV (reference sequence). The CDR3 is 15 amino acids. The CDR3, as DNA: TGTGCCAGCAGCATCATAGGAGTACCCACAGATACGCAGTATTTT. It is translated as CASSIIGVPTDTQYF.

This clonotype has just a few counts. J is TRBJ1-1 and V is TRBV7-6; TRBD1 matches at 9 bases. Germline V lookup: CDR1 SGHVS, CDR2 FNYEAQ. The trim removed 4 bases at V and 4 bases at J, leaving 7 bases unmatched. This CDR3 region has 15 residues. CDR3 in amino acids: CASSSEQGATTEAFF. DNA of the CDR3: TGTGCCAGCAGCTCAGAACAGGGGGCGACCACTGAAGCTTTCTTT. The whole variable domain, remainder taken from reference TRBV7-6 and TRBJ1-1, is GAGVSQSPRYKVTKRGQDVALRCDPISGHVSLYWYRQALGQGPEFLTYFNYEAQQDKSGLPNDRFSAERPEGSISTLTIQRTEQRDSAMYRCASSSEQGATTEAFFGQGTRLTVV.

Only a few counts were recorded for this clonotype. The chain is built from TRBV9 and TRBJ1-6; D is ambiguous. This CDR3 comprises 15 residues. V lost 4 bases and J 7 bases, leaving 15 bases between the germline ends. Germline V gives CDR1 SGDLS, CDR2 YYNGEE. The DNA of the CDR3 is TGTGCCAGCAGCCCAAGCGCGGTGTCCAATTCACCCCTCCACTTT. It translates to CASSPSAVSNSPLHF.

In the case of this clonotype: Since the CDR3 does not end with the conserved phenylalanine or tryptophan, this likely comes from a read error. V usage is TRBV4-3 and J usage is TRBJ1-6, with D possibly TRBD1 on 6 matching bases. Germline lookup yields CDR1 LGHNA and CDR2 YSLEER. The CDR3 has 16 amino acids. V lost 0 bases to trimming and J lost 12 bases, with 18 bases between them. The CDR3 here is CASSQDWGAQFGPLHL. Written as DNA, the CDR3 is TGCGCCAGCAGCCAAGATTGGGGGGCCCAATTTGGACCCCTCCACCTT.

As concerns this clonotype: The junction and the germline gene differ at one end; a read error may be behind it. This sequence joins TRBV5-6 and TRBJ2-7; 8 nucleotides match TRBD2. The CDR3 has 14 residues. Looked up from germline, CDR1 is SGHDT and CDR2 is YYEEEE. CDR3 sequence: CAGSLGLVPYEQYF. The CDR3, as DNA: TGTGCCGGCAGCTTGGGACTAGTCCCCTACGAGCAGTACTTC.

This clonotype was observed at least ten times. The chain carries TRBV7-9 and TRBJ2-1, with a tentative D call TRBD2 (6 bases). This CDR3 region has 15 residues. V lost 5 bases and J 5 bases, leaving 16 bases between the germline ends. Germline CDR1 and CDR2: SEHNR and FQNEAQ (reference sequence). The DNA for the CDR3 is TGTGCCAGCAGCCGACCCGGGACTCCTCACAATGAGCAGTTCTTC. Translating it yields CASSRPGTPHNEQFF.

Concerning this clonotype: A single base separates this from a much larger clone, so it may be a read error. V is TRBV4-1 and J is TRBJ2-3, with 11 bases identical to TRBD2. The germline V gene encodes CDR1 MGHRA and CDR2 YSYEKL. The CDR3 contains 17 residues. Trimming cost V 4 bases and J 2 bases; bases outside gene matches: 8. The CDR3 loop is CASSPPSGGCTTDTQYF. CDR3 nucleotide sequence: TGCGCCAGCAGCCCTCCTAGCGGGGGGTGTACCACAGATACGCAGTATTTT.

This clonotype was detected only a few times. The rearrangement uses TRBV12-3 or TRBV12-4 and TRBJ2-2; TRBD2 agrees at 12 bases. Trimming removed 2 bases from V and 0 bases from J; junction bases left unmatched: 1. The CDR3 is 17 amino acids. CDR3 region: CASSLRTSGTNTGELFF. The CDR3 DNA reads TGTGCCAGCAGTTTACGGACTAGCGGGACGAACACCGGGGAGCTGTTTTTT.

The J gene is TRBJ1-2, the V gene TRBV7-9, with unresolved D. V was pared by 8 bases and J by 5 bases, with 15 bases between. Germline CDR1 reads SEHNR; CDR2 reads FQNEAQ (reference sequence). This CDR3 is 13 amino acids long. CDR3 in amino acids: CASGGSYLYGYTF. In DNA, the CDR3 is TGTGCCAGCGGTGGGTCTTACCTTTATGGCTACACCTTC.

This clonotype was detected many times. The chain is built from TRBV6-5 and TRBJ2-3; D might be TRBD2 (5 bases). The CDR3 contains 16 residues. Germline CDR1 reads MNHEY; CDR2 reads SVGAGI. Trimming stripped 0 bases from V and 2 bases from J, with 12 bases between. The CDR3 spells CASSYSKRAPTDTQYF. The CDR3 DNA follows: TGTGCCAGCAGTTACTCGAAGAGGGCACCCACAGATACGCAGTATTTT.

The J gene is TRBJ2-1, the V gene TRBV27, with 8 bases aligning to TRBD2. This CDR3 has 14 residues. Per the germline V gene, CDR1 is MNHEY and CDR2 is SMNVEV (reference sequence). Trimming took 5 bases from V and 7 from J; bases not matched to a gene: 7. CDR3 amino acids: CASSRASGLNEQFF. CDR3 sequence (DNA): TGTGCCAGCAGTAGGGCTAGCGGGCTAAATGAGCAGTTCTTC.

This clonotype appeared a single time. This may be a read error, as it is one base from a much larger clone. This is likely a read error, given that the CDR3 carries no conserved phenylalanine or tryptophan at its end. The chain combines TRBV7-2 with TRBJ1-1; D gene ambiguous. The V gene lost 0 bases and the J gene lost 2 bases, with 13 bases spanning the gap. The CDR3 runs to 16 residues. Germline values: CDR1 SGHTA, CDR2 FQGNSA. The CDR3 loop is CASSLALWAGNTEAFS. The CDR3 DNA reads TGTGCCAGCAGCTTAGCGCTTTGGGCAGGCAACACTGAAGCTTTCTCT.